This is a list of T cell receptor beta chains from one sample in a study of cytomegalovirus exposure and HLA in healthy donors. Only in-frame clones appear in the TCRdb table, and some are missing; sequencing was by immunoSEQ multiplex PCR. The sample has fewer than 200,000 clones; around 83% are singletons. The sequencing input was PBMCs. The origin of the receptors is a man aged 18 to 30 in good health and CMV-seropositive. CDR3s include the opening cysteine and the closing phenylalanine or tryptophan. Fields, in order: CDR3 protein, CDR3 DNA, D gene, V gene, J gene, clone size. The D gene is left open where the match is weak. Clone size is given for some rows only: seen once, a few or many times, or a class if the clone is expanded.

CDR3 protein: CASSQGGLTGEQFF
CDR3 DNA: TGCGCCAGCAGCCAAGGAGGGTTGACAGGGGAGCAGTTCTTC
D gene: TRBD1
V gene: TRBV4-3
J gene: TRBJ2-1
clone size: -

CDR3 protein: CASSQDPGQPAYNEQFF
CDR3 DNA: TGCGCCAGCAGCCAGGACCCGGGACAGCCTGCCTACAATGAGCAGTTCTTC
D gene: TRBD1
V gene: TRBV4-3
J gene: TRBJ2-1
clone size: -

CDR3 protein: CASSPKGDLERPLHF
CDR3 DNA: TGTGCCAGCAGCCCGAAGGGAGATTTGGAGAGACCCCTCCACTTT
D gene: -
V gene: TRBV9
J gene: TRBJ1-6
clone size: once

CDR3 protein: CASSQEGGRDTQYF
CDR3 DNA: TGCGCCAGCAGCCAAGAAGGCGGGAGGGATACGCAGTATTTT
D gene: TRBD2
V gene: TRBV4-3
J gene: TRBJ2-3
clone size: few

CDR3 protein: CAWRGQGMNTEAFF
CDR3 DNA: TGTGCCTGGAGAGGACAGGGCATGAACACTGAAGCTTTCTTT
D gene: TRBD1
V gene: TRBV30
J gene: TRBJ1-1
clone size: -

CDR3 protein: CASSQDRGQPQHF
CDR3 DNA: TGCGCCAGCAGCCAAGATAGGGGTCAGCCCCAGCATTTT
D gene: -
V gene: TRBV4-3
J gene: TRBJ1-5
clone size: few

CDR3 protein: CASSFTGGSGNTIYF
CDR3 DNA: TGTGCCAGCAGCTTTACAGGGGGCTCTGGAAACACCATATATTTT
D gene: TRBD1
V gene: TRBV7-2
J gene: TRBJ1-3
clone size: -

CDR3 protein: CASSWTGRHSPLHF
CDR3 DNA: TGTGCCAGCAGTTGGACAGGGAGACATTCACCCCTCCACTTT
D gene: TRBD1
V gene: TRBV2
J gene: TRBJ1-6
clone size: once

CDR3 protein: CASSVEAGAAGNTIYF
CDR3 DNA: TGTGCCAGCAGCGTAGAGGCGGGGGCGGCTGGAAACACCATATATTTT
D gene: -
V gene: TRBV9
J gene: TRBJ1-3
clone size: -

CDR3 protein: CATSGQDSQYEQYF
CDR3 DNA: TGTGCCACCAGCGGACAGGACAGTCAGTACGAGCAGTACTTC
D gene: TRBD1
V gene: TRBV15
J gene: TRBJ2-7
clone size: -

CDR3 protein: CASSLETTGTGNTIYF
CDR3 DNA: TGCGCCAGCAGCTTGGAAACAACAGGGACTGGAAACACCATATATTTT
D gene: -
V gene: TRBV5-1
J gene: TRBJ1-3
clone size: few

CDR3 protein: CASSPGSGGKYEQYF
CDR3 DNA: TGTGCCAGCAGCCCCGGGTCAGGGGGCAAGTACGAGCAGTACTTC
D gene: TRBD1
V gene: TRBV7-6
J gene: TRBJ2-7
clone size: -

CDR3 protein: CASSSGGRRETQYF
CDR3 DNA: TGTGCCAGCAGCTCGGGGGGGCGTCGGGAGACCCAGTACTTC
D gene: TRBD2
V gene: TRBV7-8
J gene: TRBJ2-5
clone size: once

CDR3 protein: CASAKGGQAYNEQFF
CDR3 DNA: TGCGCCAGCGCCAAGGGGGGGCAAGCTTACAATGAGCAGTTCTTC
D gene: -
V gene: TRBV4-1
J gene: TRBJ2-1
clone size: few

CDR3 protein: CASSQGNSPLHF
CDR3 DNA: TGTGCCAGCTCCCAGGGTAATTCACCCCTCCACTTT
D gene: -
V gene: TRBV27
J gene: TRBJ1-6
clone size: -

CDR3 protein: CASRHGLGGADTQYF
CDR3 DNA: TGTGCCAGCAGACACGGACTAGGGGGTGCAGATACGCAGTATTTT
D gene: -
V gene: TRBV6-1
J gene: TRBJ2-3
clone size: -

CDR3 protein: CASSFGGESSPLHF
CDR3 DNA: TGTGCCAGCAGCTTTGGGGGCGAGAGTTCACCCCTCCACTTT
D gene: -
V gene: TRBV7-2
J gene: TRBJ1-6
clone size: -

CDR3 protein: CASSLPSSYGYTF
CDR3 DNA: TGTGCCAGCAGCTTACCCAGTTCCTATGGCTACACCTTC
D gene: -
V gene: TRBV5-6
J gene: TRBJ1-2
clone size: -

CDR3 protein: CASSWGLADTDTQYF
CDR3 DNA: TGTGCCAGCAGCTGGGGACTAGCGGACACAGATACGCAGTATTTT
D gene: TRBD2
V gene: TRBV7-2
J gene: TRBJ2-3
clone size: -

CDR3 protein: CASSFPKTLLNTEAFF
CDR3 DNA: TGTGCCAGCAGTTTCCCCAAGACACTCCTGAACACTGAAGCTTTCTTT
D gene: -
V gene: TRBV28
J gene: TRBJ1-1
clone size: -

CDR3 protein: CASSPSSGSYNEQFF
CDR3 DNA: TGTGCCAGCAGCCCGTCTAGCGGGAGCTACAATGAGCAGTTCTTC
D gene: TRBD2
V gene: TRBV7-3
J gene: TRBJ2-1
clone size: -

CDR3 protein: CASSLGREDGYTF
CDR3 DNA: TGTGCCAGCAGTTTGGGCAGGGAGGATGGCTACACCTTC
D gene: -
V gene: TRBV28
J gene: TRBJ1-2
clone size: -

CDR3 protein: CASSEPELETQYF
CDR3 DNA: TGTGCCAGCAGTGAGCCCGAGTTGGAGACCCAGTACTTC
D gene: -
V gene: TRBV2
J gene: TRBJ2-5
clone size: -